The present T cell receptor beta chain was sequenced within a study of follicular helper T cells after annual influenza vaccination. As for the study in general: Across the 2013-2014, 2014-2015 and 2015-2016 vaccination seasons, some subjects were resampled. Study results and limitations: Plasmablast frequency change correlated with clonality change in ICOS+CD38+ cTfh.

Time point indicated: 2014-2015 season, pre-vaccination. Germline V CDR1 and CDR2: MNHNY, SVGAGI (reference sequence). This CDR3 contains 15 residues. Trimming left V 2 bases short and J 5 bases short, with 15 bases between. Repertoires were generated with immunoSEQ multiplex PCR, while TCRdb's copy carries only in-frame clones and drops some. The sample lists under 15,000 clones; 60% to 80% were seen once. Comments on this clone: No antigen is known for it.

Specimen: CXCR5- memory CD4+ T cells sorted from blood, collected on the day of influenza vaccination. The chain couples TRBV6-6 to TRBJ2-5, with D possibly being TRBD2 (6 bases). The sequence was obtained from an adult who received the influenza vaccine. CDR3 in amino acids: CASSYARGGAETQYF. DNA of the CDR3: TGTGCCAGCAGTTACGCCCGAGGCGGGGCGGAGACCCAGTACTTC.